The entry below gives a single TCR beta chain sequence along with its context. This record comes from a study of T cell changes during pregnancy in multiple sclerosis. Here immunoSEQ multiplex PCR was the method, and the copy in TCRdb shows in-frame clones only, minus some. The sample contains 45,000 to 65,000 clones, roughly 91% of which appear only once. Germline V gene lookup returns CDR1 LNHDA and CDR2 SQIVND (reference sequence). Trimming cost V 10 bases and J 4 bases; bases outside gene matches: 18. CDR3 length: 17 residues. This sequence joins TRBV19 and TRBJ1-2, with 10 bases that match TRBD1. Sequencing was performed on CD4+ T cells from peripheral blood mononuclear cells, taken in the third trimester of pregnancy. The sequence was collected from a female donor with multiple sclerosis, enrolled in a pregnancy study. The CDR3: CATLETRDRGLRYGYTF. In nucleotides, the CDR3 is TGTGCCACTCTTGAAACCCGGGACAGGGGACTTCGCTATGGCTACACCTTC.